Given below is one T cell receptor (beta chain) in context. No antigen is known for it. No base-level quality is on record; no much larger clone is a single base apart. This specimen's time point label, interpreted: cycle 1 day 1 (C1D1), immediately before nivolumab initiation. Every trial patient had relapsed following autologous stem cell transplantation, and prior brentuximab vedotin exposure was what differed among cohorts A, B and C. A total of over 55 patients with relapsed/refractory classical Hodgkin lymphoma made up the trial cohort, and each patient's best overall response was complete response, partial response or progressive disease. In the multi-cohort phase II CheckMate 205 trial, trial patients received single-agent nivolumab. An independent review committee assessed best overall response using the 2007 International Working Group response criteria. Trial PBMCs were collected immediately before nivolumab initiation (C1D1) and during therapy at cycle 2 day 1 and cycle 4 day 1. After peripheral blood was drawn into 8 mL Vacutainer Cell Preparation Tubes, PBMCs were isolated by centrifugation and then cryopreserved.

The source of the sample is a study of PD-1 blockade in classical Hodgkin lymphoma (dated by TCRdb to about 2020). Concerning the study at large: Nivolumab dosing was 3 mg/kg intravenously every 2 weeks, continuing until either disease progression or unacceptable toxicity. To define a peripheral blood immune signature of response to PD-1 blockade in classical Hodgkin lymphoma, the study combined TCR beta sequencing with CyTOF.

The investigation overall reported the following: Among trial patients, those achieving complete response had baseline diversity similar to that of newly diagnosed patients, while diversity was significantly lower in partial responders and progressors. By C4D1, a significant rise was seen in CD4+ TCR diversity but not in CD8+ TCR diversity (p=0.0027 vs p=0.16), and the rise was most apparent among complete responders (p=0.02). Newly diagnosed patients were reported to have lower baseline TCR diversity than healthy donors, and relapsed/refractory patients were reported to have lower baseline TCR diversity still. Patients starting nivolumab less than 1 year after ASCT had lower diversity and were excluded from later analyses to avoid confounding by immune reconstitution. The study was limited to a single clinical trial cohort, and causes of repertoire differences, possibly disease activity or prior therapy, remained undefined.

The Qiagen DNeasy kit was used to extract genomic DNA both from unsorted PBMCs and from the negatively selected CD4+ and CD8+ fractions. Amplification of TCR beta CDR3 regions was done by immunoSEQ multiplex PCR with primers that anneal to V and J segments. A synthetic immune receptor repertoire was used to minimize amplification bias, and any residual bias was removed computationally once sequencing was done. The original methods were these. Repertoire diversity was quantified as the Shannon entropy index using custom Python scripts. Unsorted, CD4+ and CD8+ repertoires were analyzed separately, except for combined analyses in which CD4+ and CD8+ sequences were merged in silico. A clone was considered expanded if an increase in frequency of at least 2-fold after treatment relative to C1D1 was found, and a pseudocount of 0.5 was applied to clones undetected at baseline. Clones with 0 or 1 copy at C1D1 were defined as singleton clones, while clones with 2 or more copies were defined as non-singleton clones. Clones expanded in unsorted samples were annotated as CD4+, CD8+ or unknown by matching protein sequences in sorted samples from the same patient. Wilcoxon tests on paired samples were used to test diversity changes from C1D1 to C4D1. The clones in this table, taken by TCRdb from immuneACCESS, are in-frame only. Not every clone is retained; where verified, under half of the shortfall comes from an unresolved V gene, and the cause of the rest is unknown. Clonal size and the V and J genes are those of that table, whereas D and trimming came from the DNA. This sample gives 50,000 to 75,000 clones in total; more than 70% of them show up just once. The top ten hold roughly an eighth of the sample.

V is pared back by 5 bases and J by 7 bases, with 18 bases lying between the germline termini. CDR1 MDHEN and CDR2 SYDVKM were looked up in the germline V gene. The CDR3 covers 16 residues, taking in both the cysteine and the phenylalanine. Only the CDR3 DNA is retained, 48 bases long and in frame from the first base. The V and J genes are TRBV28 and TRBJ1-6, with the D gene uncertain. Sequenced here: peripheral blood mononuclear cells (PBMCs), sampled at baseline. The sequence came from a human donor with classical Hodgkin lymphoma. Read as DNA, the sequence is TGTGCCAGCAGTGGAAACCCACACCCGGAAAATTCACCCCTCCACTTT. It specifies CASSGNPHPENSPLHF. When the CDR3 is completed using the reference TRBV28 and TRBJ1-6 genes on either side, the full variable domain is DVKVTQSSRYLVKRTGEKVFLECVQDMDHENMFWYRQDPGLGLRLIYFSYDVKMKEKGDIPEGYSVSREKKERFSLILESASTNQTSMYLCASSGNPHPENSPLHFGNGTRLTVT.